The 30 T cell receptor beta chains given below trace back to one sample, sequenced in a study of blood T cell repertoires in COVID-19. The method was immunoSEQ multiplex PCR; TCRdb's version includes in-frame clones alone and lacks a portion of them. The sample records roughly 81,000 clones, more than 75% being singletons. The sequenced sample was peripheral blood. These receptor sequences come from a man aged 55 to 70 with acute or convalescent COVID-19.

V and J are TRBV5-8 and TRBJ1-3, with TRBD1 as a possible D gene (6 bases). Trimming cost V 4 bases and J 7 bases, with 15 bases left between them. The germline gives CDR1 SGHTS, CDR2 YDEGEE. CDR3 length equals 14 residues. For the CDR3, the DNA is TGTGCCAGCAGCCACGGGCAGGGGTTCAACACCATATATTTT. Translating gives CASSHGQGFNTIYF. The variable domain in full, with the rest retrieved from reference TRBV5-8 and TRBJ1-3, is EAGVTQSPTHLIKTRGQQATLRCSPISGHTSVYWYQQALGLGLQFLLWYDEGEERNRGNFPPRFSGRQFPNYSSELNVNALELEDSALYLCASSHGQGFNTIYFGEGSWLTVV.

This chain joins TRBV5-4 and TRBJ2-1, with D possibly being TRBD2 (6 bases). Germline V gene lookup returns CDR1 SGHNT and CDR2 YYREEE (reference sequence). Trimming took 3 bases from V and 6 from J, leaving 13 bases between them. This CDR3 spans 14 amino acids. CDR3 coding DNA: TGTGCCAGCAGCTCAATAGCGGAGGCCAATGAGCAGTTCTTC. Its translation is CASSSIAEANEQFF.

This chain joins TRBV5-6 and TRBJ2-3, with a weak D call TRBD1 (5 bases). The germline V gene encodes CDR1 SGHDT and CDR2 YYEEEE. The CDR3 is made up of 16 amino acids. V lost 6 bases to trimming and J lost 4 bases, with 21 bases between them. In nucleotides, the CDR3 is TGTGCCAGCACCCTCCCCAGGGAAGAGGTGCCAGATACGCAGTATTTT. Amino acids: CASTLPREEVPDTQYF.

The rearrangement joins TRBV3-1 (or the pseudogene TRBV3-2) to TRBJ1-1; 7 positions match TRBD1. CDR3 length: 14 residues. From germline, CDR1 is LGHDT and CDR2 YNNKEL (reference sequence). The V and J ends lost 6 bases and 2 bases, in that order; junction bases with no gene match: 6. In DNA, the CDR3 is TGTGCCAGCAGATCAGGACAGGTAAACACTGAAGCTTTCTTT. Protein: CASRSGQVNTEAFF.

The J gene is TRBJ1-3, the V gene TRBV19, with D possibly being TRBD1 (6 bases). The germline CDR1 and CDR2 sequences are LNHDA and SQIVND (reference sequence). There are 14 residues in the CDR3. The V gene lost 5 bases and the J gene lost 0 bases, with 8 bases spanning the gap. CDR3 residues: CASSRGGSGNTIYF. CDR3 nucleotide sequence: TGTGCCAGTAGTCGAGGGGGCTCTGGAAACACCATATATTTT.

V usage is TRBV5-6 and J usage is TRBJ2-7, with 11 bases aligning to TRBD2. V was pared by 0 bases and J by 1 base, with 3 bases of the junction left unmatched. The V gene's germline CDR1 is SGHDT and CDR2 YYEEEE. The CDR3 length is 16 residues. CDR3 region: CASSLVAGGRSYEQYF. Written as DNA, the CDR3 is TGTGCCAGCAGCTTGGTAGCGGGAGGGCGTTCCTACGAGCAGTACTTC.

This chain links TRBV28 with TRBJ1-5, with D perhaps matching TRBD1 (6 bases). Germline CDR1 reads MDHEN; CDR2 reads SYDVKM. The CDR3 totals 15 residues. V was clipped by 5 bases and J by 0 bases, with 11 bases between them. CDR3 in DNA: TGTGCCAGCAGTCCCGGGACACCTAGCAATCAGCCCCAGCATTTT. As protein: CASSPGTPSNQPQHF.

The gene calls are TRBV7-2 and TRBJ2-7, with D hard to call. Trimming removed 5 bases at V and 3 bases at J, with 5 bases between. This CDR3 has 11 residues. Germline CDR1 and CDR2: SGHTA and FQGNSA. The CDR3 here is CASSLFYEQYF. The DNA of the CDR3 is TGTGCCAGCAGCCTCTTCTACGAGCAGTACTTC.

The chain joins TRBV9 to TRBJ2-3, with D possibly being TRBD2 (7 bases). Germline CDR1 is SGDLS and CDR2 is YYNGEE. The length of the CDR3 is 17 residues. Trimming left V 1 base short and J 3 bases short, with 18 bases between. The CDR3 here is CASSVPRGGGRTDTQYF. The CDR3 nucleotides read TGTGCCAGCAGCGTACCGAGGGGGGGAGGTAGGACAGATACGCAGTATTTT.

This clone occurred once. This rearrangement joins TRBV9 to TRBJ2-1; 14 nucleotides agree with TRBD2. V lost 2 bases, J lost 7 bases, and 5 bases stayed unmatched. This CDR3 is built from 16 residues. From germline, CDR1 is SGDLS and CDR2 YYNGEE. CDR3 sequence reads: CASSVTGTSGRNEQFF. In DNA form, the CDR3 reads TGTGCCAGCAGCGTCACCGGGACTAGCGGGAGAAATGAGCAGTTCTTC. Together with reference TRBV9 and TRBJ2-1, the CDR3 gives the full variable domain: DSGVTQTPKHLITATGQRVTLRCSPRSGDLSVYWYQQSLDQGLQFLIQYYNGEERAKGNILERFSAQQFPDLHSELNLSSLELGDSALYFCASSVTGTSGRNEQFFGPGTRLTVL.

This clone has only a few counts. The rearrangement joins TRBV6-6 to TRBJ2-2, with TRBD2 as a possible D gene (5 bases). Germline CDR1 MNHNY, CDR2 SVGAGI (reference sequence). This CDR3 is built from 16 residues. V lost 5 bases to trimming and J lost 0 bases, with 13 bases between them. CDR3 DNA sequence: TGTGCCAGCAGTCGAACGCGGGTCTCGAACACCGGGGAGCTGTTTTTT. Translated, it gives CASSRTRVSNTGELFF.

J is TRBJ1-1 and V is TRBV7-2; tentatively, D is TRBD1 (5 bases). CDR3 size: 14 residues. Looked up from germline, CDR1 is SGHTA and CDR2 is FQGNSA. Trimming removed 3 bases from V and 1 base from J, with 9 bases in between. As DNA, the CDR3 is TGTGCCAGCAGCTTCCTTACAGGGAACACTGAAGCTTTCTTT. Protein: CASSFLTGNTEAFF.

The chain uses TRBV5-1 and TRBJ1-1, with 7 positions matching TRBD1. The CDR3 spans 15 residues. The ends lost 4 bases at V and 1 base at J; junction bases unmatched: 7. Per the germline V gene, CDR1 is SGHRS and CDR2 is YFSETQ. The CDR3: CASSQTGTANTEAFF. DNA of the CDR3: TGCGCCAGCAGCCAAACCGGGACAGCGAACACTGAAGCTTTCTTT.

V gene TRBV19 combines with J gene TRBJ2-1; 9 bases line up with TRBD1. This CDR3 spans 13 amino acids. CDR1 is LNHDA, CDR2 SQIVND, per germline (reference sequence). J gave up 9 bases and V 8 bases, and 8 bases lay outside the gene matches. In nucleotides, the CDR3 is TGTGCCAGTGGGACAGGGTTATTTGGTGAGCAGTTCTTC. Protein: CASGTGLFGEQFF.

The CDR3 DNA is TGCGCCAGCAGCGACGACGGAGATTATGGCTACACCTTC. As protein: CASSDDGDYGYTF. V usage is TRBV5-1 and J usage is TRBJ1-2; no firm D call. The CDR3 consists of 13 residues. The V gene lost 4 bases and the J gene lost 5 bases, with 12 bases spanning the gap. Germline CDR1 is SGHRS and CDR2 is YFSETQ.

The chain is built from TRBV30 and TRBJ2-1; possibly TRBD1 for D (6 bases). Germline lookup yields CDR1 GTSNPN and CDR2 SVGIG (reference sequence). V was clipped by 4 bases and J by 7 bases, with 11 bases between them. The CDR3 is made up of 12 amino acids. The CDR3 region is CAWTTGSNEQFF. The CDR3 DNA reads TGTGCCTGGACCACAGGGTCAAATGAGCAGTTCTTC. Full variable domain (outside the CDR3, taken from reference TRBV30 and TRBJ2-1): SQTIHQWPATLVQPVGSPLSLECTVEGTSNPNLYWYRQAAGRGLQLLFYSVGIGQISSEVPQNLSASRPQDRQFILSSKKLLLSDSGFYLCAWTTGSNEQFFGPGTRLTVL.

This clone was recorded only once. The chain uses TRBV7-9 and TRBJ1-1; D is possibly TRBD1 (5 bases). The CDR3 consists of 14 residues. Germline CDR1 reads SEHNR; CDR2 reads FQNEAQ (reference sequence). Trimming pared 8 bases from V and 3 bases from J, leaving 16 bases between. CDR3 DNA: TGTGCCAGCCGTCAGACAGCCTCCGACACTGAAGCTTTCTTT. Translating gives CASRQTASDTEAFF. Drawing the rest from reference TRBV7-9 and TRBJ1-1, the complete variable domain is DTGVSQNPRHKITKRGQNVTFRCDPISEHNRLYWYRQTLGQGPEFLTYFQNEAQLEKSRLLSDRFSAERPKGSFSTLEIQRTEQGDSAMYLCASRQTASDTEAFFGQGTRLTVV.

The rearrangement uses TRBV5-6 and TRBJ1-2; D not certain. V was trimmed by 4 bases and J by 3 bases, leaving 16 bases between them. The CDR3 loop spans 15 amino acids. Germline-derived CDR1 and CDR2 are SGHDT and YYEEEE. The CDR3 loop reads CASSHADRGYYGYTF. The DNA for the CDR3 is TGTGCCAGCAGCCACGCCGACCGAGGCTACTATGGCTACACCTTC.

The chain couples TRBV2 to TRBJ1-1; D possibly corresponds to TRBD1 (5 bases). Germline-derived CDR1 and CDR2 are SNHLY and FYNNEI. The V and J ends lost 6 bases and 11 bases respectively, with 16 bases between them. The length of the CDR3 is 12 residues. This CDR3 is CASRSQGITAFF. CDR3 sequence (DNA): TGTGCCAGCAGGTCTCAGGGCATTACGGCTTTCTTT.

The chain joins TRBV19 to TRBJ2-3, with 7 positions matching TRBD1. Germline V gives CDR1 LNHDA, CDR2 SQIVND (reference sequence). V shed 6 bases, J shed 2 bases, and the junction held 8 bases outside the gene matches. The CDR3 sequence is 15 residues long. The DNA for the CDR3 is TGTGCCAGTAGACTAACAGGGGCGCCCACAGATACGCAGTATTTT. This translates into CASRLTGAPTDTQYF. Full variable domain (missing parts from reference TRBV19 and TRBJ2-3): DGGITQSPKYLFRKEGQNVTLSCEQNLNHDAMYWYRQDPGQGLRLIYYSQIVNDFQKGDIAEGYSVSREKKESFPLTVTSAQKNPTAFYLCASRLTGAPTDTQYFGPGTRLTVL.

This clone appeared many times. The CDR3 is CASSQGRYSGNTIYF. CDR3 in DNA: TGCGCCAGCAGCCAAGGCCGCTACTCTGGAAACACCATATATTTT. This sequence joins TRBV4-3 and TRBJ1-3; D unresolved. Germline V CDR1 and CDR2: LGHNA, YSLEER. The CDR3 has 15 amino acids. Deletions cut 1 base from V and 0 bases from J, with 7 bases between.

CDR3: CASGPQGVPLGYTF. In nucleotides, the CDR3 is TGTGCCAGTGGCCCACAGGGGGTCCCTCTTGGCTACACCTTC. The J gene is TRBJ1-2, the V gene TRBV19; 8 bases are a match to TRBD1. Germline assignment: CDR1 LNHDA and CDR2 SQIVND (reference sequence). With V trimmed by 8 bases and J by 7 bases, 12 bases remained unmatched. This CDR3 spans 14 amino acids.

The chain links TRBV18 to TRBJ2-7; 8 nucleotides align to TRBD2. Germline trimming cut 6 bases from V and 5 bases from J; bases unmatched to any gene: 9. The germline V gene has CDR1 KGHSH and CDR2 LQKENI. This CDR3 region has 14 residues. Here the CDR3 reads CASSPGGGPHEQYF. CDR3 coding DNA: TGTGCCAGCTCCCCCGGCGGGGGGCCGCACGAGCAGTACTTC.

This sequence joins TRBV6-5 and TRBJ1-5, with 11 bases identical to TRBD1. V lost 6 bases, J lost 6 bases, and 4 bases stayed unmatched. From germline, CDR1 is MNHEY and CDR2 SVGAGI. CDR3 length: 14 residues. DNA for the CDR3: TGTGCCAGCAGGACGGGACAGGGGGGTCAGCCCCAGCATTTT. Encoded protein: CASRTGQGGQPQHF.

CDR3 in DNA: TGCGCCAGCAGCTTTCTAGCGGGGTCCTACAATGAGCAGTTCTTC. This sequence encodes CASSFLAGSYNEQFF. The rearrangement links TRBV5-1 to TRBJ2-1; TRBD2 agrees at 9 bases. CDR1 and CDR2 (germline): SGHRS, YFSETQ. The CDR3 extends over 15 amino acids. The ends lost 2 bases at V and 1 base at J; junction bases unmatched: 1.

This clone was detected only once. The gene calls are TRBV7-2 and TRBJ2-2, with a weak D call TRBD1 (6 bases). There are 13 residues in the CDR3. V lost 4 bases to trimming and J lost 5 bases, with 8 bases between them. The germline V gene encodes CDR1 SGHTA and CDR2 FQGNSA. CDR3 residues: CASSSTGTGELFF. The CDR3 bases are TGTGCCAGCAGCTCTACAGGGACCGGGGAGCTGTTTTTT.

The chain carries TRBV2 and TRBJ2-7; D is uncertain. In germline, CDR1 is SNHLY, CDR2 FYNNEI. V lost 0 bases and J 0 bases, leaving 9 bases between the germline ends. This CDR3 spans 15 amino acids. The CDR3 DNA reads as TGTGCCAGCAGTGAAGCTGAGGAAAGCTCCTACGAGCAGTACTTC. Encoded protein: CASSEAEESSYEQYF.

The CDR3 protein is CASSRPTGENTGELFF. CDR3 DNA sequence: TGTGCCAGCAGCCGACCGACAGGGGAGAACACCGGGGAGCTGTTTTTT. The chain is built from TRBV6-2 or TRBV6-3 and TRBJ2-2, with TRBD1 identical over 8 bases. This CDR3 contains 16 residues. V was clipped by 6 bases and J by 1 base; unmatched bases: 7. Germline values: CDR1 MNHEY, CDR2 SVGEGT.

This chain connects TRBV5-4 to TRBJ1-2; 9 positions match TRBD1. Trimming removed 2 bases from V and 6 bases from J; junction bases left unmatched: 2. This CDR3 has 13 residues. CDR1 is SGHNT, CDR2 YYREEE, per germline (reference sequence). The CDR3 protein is CASSLQGADGYTF. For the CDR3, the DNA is TGTGCCAGCAGCTTACAGGGGGCCGATGGCTACACCTTC.

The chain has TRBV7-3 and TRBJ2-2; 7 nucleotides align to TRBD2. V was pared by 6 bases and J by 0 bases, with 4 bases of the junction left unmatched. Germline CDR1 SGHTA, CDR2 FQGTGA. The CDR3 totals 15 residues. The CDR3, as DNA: TGTGCCAGCAGAGAGGGACTACCGAACACCGGGGAGCTGTTTTTT. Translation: CASREGLPNTGELFF.